This T cell receptor beta chain was sequenced in a study of blood T cell repertoires in COVID-19. About the research overall: Some COVID-19 samples were acute and others convalescent; all came from the United States, Italy and Spain. PBMCs, B-cell-depleted T cells, or T cells provided the cDNA or gDNA that made up the material.

The Seattle patients, enrolled during active infection, were followed longitudinally. CDR1 and CDR2 from the germline V gene are SGHDT and YYEEEE. The ends were cut back, 1 base at V and 1 base at J, with 14 bases in the middle. CDR3 length: 16 amino acids. Here immunoSEQ multiplex PCR was the method, and the copy in TCRdb shows in-frame clones only, minus some. The data contain about 200,000 clones, 86% of them seen just once; the ten biggest clones take up about 10%. Sample: peripheral blood. The clonotype was recovered from a woman aged 45-60 years with COVID-19, enrolled during active disease. The chain is built from TRBV5-6 and TRBJ1-1; D is undetermined. For the CDR3, the DNA is TGTGCCAGCAGCTTGTTTGGAGGGCAGCCGAACACTGAAGCTTTCTTT. It yields the protein CASSLFGGQPNTEAFF.